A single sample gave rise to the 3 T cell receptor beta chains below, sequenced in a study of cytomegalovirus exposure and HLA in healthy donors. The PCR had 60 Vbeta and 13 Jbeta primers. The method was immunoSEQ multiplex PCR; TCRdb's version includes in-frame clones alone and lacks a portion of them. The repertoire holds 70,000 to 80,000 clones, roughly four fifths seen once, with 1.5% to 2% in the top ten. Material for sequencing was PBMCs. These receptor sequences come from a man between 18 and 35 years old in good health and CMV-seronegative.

CDR3 nucleotides: TGTGCCAGCAGCCAAGATCTCGGGACTAGCGGGAGTTTCTCCTACAATGAGCAGTTCTTC. It yields the protein CASSQDLGTSGSFSYNEQFF. The V call is TRBV14, the J call TRBJ2-1, with 14 bases aligning to TRBD2. V gave up 0 bases and J gave up 0 bases; unmatched junction bases: 7. The CDR3 is 20 residues long. The germline V gene has CDR1 SGHDN and CDR2 FVKESK.

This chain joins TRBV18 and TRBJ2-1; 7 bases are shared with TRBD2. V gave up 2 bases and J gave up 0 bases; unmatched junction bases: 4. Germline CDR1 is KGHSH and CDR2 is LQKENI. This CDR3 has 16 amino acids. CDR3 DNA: TGTGCCAGCTCACCAGTGGGGACTATCTCCTACAATGAGCAGTTCTTC. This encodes CASSPVGTISYNEQFF.

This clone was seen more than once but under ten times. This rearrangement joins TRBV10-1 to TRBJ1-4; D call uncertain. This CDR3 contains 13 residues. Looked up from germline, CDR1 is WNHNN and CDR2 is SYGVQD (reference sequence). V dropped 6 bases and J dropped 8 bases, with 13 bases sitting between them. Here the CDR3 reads CASSNDDMEKLFF. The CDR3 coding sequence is TGCGCCAGCAGCAACGATGACATGGAAAAACTGTTTTTT.